This TCR beta chain derives from a study of cytomegalovirus exposure and HLA in healthy donors. Whole-study findings and limits: In a later analysis, several top co-occurrence clusters appeared linked to parvovirus B19, influenza, CMV and Epstein-Barr virus.

Details on this clone: What it binds is unknown. An end of the junction differs from the germline gene, which may be a read error.

Use of 60 Vbeta and 13 Jbeta primers characterized the PCR. Produced via immunoSEQ multiplex PCR; TCRdb's table is partial and in-frame only. This table has about 130,000 clones, 77% appearing once. This CDR3 has 15 residues. CDR1 and CDR2 from the germline V gene are SGHVS and FNYEAQ. The sample taken for sequencing was PBMCs. The source is a male donor in good health and CMV-seropositive. The chain has TRBV7-6 and TRBJ2-6; D is possibly TRBD1 (5 bases). CDR3 residues: CASSLGGSGANGLTF. The CDR3 bases are TGTGCCAGCAGCTTAGGGGGTTCTGGGGCCAACGGCCTGACTTTC.